Listed here are 26 T cell receptor beta chains from one sample, sequenced in a study of OX40 agonist ivuxolimab in advanced cancers. Libraries were made using the immunoSEQ multiplex PCR assay. The clones in this table, taken by TCRdb from immuneACCESS, are in-frame only. Not every clone is retained; where verified, under half of the shortfall comes from an unresolved V gene, and the cause of the rest is unknown. The sample table records 81,000 or so clones; 75% to 95% of these occur just once. Of the sample, about 7.6% is held by the ten largest clones. The sequenced sample was CD4+ or CD8+ T cells sorted from blood, obtained in a trial of the OX40 agonist ivuxolimab. The receptors here all came from an adult with an advanced solid tumor such as melanoma, head and neck, liver or kidney cancer.

V and J are TRBV13 and TRBJ2-1; D ambiguous. This CDR3 spans 14 amino acids. The germline gives CDR1 PRHDT, CDR2 FYEKMQ (reference sequence). Trimming took off 2 bases at V and 10 bases at J, with 15 bases between the two ends. Here the CDR3 reads CASSLKGLPKEQFF. The CDR3 nucleotides read TGTGCCAGCAGCTTAAAAGGTCTTCCCAAGGAGCAGTTCTTC.

In this sample, this clone turned up once. The rearrangement links TRBV9 to TRBJ2-7, with TRBD1 identical over 9 bases. The CDR3 extends over 13 amino acids. The ends lost 7 bases at V and 5 bases at J; junction bases unmatched: 7. Germline CDR1 reads SGDLS; CDR2 reads YYNGEE. CDR3 in DNA: TGTGCCAGCGACCGGACAGGGGTCGACGAGCAGTACTTC. Its translation is CASDRTGVDEQYF.

This clone was observed many times. In DNA form, the CDR3 reads TGCGCCAGCAGCTTGGGTTTTAGCAATCAGCCCCAGCATTTT. Protein sequence: CASSLGFSNQPQHF. The chain recombines TRBV5-1 with TRBJ1-5; no firm D call. This CDR3 comprises 14 residues. Germline-derived CDR1 and CDR2 are SGHRS and YFSETQ. V was shortened by 0 bases and J by 0 bases, with 4 bases between the two germline ends.

CDR3: CAWSDDSHNEQFF. CDR3 bases: TGTGCCTGGAGCGACGACAGCCACAATGAGCAGTTCTTC. The chain uses TRBV30 and TRBJ2-1; tentative D call: TRBD1 (5 bases). The V gene lost 3 bases and the J gene lost 5 bases, with 11 bases spanning the gap. The CDR3 consists of 13 residues. Germline-derived CDR1 and CDR2 are GTSNPN and SVGIG (reference sequence).

The V and J genes are TRBV6-1 and TRBJ1-3; no reliable D call. In germline, CDR1 is MNHNS, CDR2 SASEGT. Trimming removed 8 bases from V and 12 bases from J, with 23 bases in between. This CDR3 is built from 14 residues. CDR3 nucleotide sequence: TGTGCCAGCCGCCCGGACTTTTCAGATAGTGGCATATATTTT. This codes for CASRPDFSDSGIYF.

CDR3 in DNA: TGTGCCAGCAGCTCCGGACTGTTAGAGCAGTACTTC. Its protein product is CASSSGLLEQYF. V is TRBV5-5 and J is TRBJ2-7; D is perhaps TRBD2 (5 bases). The CDR3 is made up of 12 amino acids. Trimming removed 3 bases at V and 7 bases at J, with 11 bases between. Per germline, CDR1 SGHKS and CDR2 YYEKEE (reference sequence).

The rearrangement joins TRBV4-3 to TRBJ2-7; 16 bases fit TRBD2. The CDR3 consists of 15 residues. In germline, CDR1 is LGHNA, CDR2 YSLEER. Germline trimming cut 3 bases from V and 7 bases from J; bases unmatched to any gene: 3. As DNA, the CDR3 is TGCGCCAGCAGCCACTCGGGACTAGCGGGAGGGGAGCAGTACGTC. Translating gives CASSHSGLAGGEQYV.

J is TRBJ2-3 and V is TRBV4-1; the match to TRBD2 covers 10 bases. CDR1 MGHRA and CDR2 YSYEKL come from the germline V gene. With 1 base clipped from V and 2 bases from J, the junction kept 9 bases outside the gene matches. This CDR3 is 18 amino acids long. CDR3: CASSQGWTSGVHTDTQYF. In DNA form, the CDR3 reads TGCGCCAGCAGCCAAGGTTGGACTAGCGGAGTACACACAGATACGCAGTATTTT.

The chain uses TRBV5-1 and TRBJ2-3; unclear D gene. Germline values: CDR1 SGHRS, CDR2 YFSETQ. Between the trimmed V and J ends, which lost 4 bases and 0 bases, there was a span of 3 bases. This CDR3 has 12 amino acids. CDR3 nucleotides: TGCGCCAGCAGCACGAGCACAGATACGCAGTATTTT. It translates to CASSTSTDTQYF.

This chain connects TRBV30 to TRBJ1-5; the D gene is possibly TRBD1 (5 bases). V shed 0 bases and J shed 4 bases, with 7 bases lying between them. Germline values: CDR1 GTSNPN, CDR2 SVGIG (reference sequence). The CDR3 runs 13 residues. CDR3 amino acids: CAWSVGVNQPQHF. CDR3 nucleotide sequence: TGTGCCTGGAGTGTAGGGGTTAATCAGCCCCAGCATTTT.

This clone came up a few times. V is TRBV6-4 and J is TRBJ2-1; D is tentatively TRBD1 or TRBD2 (5 bases each). Germline V gene sequence: CDR1 MRHNA, CDR2 SNTAGT. Trimming pared 0 bases from V and 3 bases from J, leaving 9 bases between. The CDR3 runs 15 residues. CDR3 in DNA: TGTGCCAGCAGTGACTCGGGGGACGGCTACAATGAGCAGTTCTTC. It codes for CASSDSGDGYNEQFF.

The chain couples TRBV19 to TRBJ2-5; tentative D call: TRBD2 (6 bases). The CDR3 runs to 15 residues. Germline-derived CDR1 and CDR2 are LNHDA and SQIVND (reference sequence). V was pared by 3 bases and J by 5 bases, with 16 bases between. DNA for the CDR3: TGTGCCAGTAGTATTGGAGGGGCCACGGGGGAGACCCAGTACTTC. Amino acids: CASSIGGATGETQYF.

This clone was found a few times. The chain employs TRBV6-5 and TRBJ2-7; the D gene is possibly TRBD2 (7 bases). Per the germline V gene, CDR1 is MNHEY and CDR2 is SVGAGI. V was trimmed by 2 bases and J by 7 bases, leaving 18 bases between them. CDR3 length: 15 residues. The CDR3 DNA follows: TGTGCCAGCAGTTACCCTCCGGGGGGTACAGGGGAGCAGTACTTC. Amino acids: CASSYPPGGTGEQYF.

The V gene is TRBV29-1, the J gene TRBJ1-2, with D hard to call. Trimming removed 0 bases at V and 5 bases at J, with 7 bases between. CDR1 is SQVTM, CDR2 ANQGSEA, per germline. This CDR3 spans 12 amino acids. The CDR3 nucleotides are TGCAGCGTTGAAGATCCCAGGTATGGCTACACCTTC. It encodes CSVEDPRYGYTF. Looking up the rest from reference TRBV29-1 and TRBJ1-2 gives the full variable domain: SAVISQKPSRDICQRGTSLTIQCQVDSQVTMMFWYRQQPGQSLTLIATANQGSEATYESGFVIDKFPISRPNLTFSTLTVSNMSPEDSSIYLCSVEDPRYGYTFGSGTRLTVV.

The V gene is TRBV27, the J gene TRBJ2-7, with a tentative D call TRBD2 (6 bases). Looked up from germline, CDR1 is MNHEY and CDR2 is SMNVEV (reference sequence). The CDR3 contains 16 residues. V was cut by 3 bases and J by 6 bases, with 21 bases left in between. CDR3 protein: CASSFPLAGFNLEQYV. As DNA, the CDR3 is TGTGCCAGCAGTTTCCCCCTGGCGGGGTTTAATCTCGAGCAGTACGTC.

V and J are TRBV5-6 and TRBJ2-3; D may match TRBD1 or TRBD2 (5 bases each). Trimming cost V 7 bases and J 10 bases, with 22 bases left between them. Germline loops: CDR1 SGHDT, CDR2 YYEEEE. The CDR3 spans 14 residues. The CDR3 loop is CASGPGPGMRAQYF. Here the CDR3 DNA reads TGTGCCAGCGGACCGGGACCAGGGATGAGGGCGCAGTATTTT. The full variable domain, with the rest looked up from reference TRBV5-6 and TRBJ2-3, is DAGVTQSPTHLIKTRGQQVTLRCSPKSGHDTVSWYQQALGQGPQFIFQYYEEEERQRGNFPDRFSGHQFPNYSSELNVNALLLGDSALYLCASGPGPGMRAQYFGPGTRLTVL.

V usage is TRBV6-5 and J usage is TRBJ1-1; tentatively, D is TRBD1 (5 bases). The V and J ends lost 2 bases and 1 base respectively, with 14 bases between them. Germline V gene lookup returns CDR1 MNHEY and CDR2 SVGAGI. There are 16 residues in the CDR3. The CDR3 sequence is CASSYGTGRQNTEAFF. The DNA for the CDR3 is TGTGCCAGCAGTTACGGGACTGGACGACAGAACACTGAAGCTTTCTTT.

This clone was recorded once. The chain has TRBV28 and TRBJ1-1, with a possible D match to TRBD1 (5 bases). Looked up from germline, CDR1 is MDHEN and CDR2 is SYDVKM. Trimming shortened V by 2 bases and J by 8 bases, and 15 bases separated the two germline ends. This CDR3 is built from 14 residues. The CDR3 region has the DNA TGTGCCAGCAGTTTACCCACAGGAGTCCGAGAAGCTTTCTTT. It specifies CASSLPTGVREAFF.

This chain uses TRBV6-5 with TRBJ1-6; TRBD1 agrees at 8 bases. CDR1 is MNHEY and CDR2 is SVGAGI in the germline V gene. Trimming at V came to 7 bases and at J to 9 bases, leaving 2 bases not matched to a gene. The CDR3 is 12 residues long. CDR3 DNA: TGTGCCAGCAACCAGGGGGCTTCACCCCTCCACTTT. Protein: CASNQGASPLHF.

V is TRBV5-1 and J is TRBJ2-3; the D is unclear. Trimming pared 0 bases from V and 2 bases from J, leaving 10 bases between. The length of the CDR3 is 15 residues. Germline V gives CDR1 SGHRS, CDR2 YFSETQ. DNA of the CDR3: TGCGCCAGCAGCTTGGCAGCCGTGATCACAGATACGCAGTATTTT. Protein product: CASSLAAVITDTQYF.

This chain joins TRBV27 and TRBJ2-5; D is undetermined. Deletions cut 0 bases from V and 6 bases from J, with 17 bases between. Per germline, CDR1 MNHEY and CDR2 SMNVEV (reference sequence). The CDR3 extends over 16 amino acids. CDR3 nucleotide sequence: TGTGCCAGCAGTTTATCGGCTGGCGCCAACCTAAAGACCCAGTACTTC. Its translation is CASSLSAGANLKTQYF.

This chain connects TRBV6-6 to TRBJ2-4; D unclear. CDR1 and CDR2 (germline): MNHNY, SVGAGI (reference sequence). V was pared by 0 bases and J by 7 bases, with 7 bases between. The CDR3 totals 13 residues. The CDR3 loop is CASSYSVTNIQYF. The CDR3 nucleotides read TGTGCCAGCAGTTACTCTGTGACCAACATTCAGTACTTC.

The rearrangement joins TRBV4-2 to TRBJ1-2; no reliable D call. The V end was cut by 0 bases, the J end by 7 bases, with 9 bases between. The germline V gene has CDR1 LGHNA and CDR2 YNFKEQ. The CDR3 has 13 residues. CDR3 sequence: CASSQDLRFGYTF. The CDR3 nucleotides are TGTGCCAGCAGCCAAGATCTTCGGTTTGGCTACACCTTC.

The chain couples TRBV6-1 to TRBJ2-7; D is possibly TRBD1 (6 bases). The germline gives CDR1 MNHNS, CDR2 SASEGT. This CDR3 contains 13 residues. Trimming stripped 6 bases from V and 6 bases from J, with 15 bases between. This CDR3 is CASSRTDSGEQYF. The CDR3 nucleotides read TGTGCCAGCAGCCGGACAGATTCGGGCGAGCAGTACTTC.

This chain uses TRBV2 with TRBJ2-3; the D is unclear. The length of the CDR3 is 15 residues. The germline V and J ends were trimmed by 4 bases and 2 bases, with 13 bases remaining between them. The germline gives CDR1 SNHLY, CDR2 FYNNEI. CDR3 bases: TGTGCCAGCAGTGGGCTCAGCACCTACACAGATACGCAGTATTTT. It encodes CASSGLSTYTDTQYF.

This clone came up once. CDR3 loop: CASSWGDTEAFF. DNA for the CDR3: TGTGCCAGCAGCTGGGGCGACACTGAAGCTTTCTTT. J is TRBJ1-1 and V is TRBV11-3, with D possibly being TRBD1 (5 bases). The CDR3 has 12 residues. Germline assignment: CDR1 SGHNT and CDR2 YENEEA. With 4 bases removed from V and 3 bases from J, the gap between germline ends came to 6 bases.